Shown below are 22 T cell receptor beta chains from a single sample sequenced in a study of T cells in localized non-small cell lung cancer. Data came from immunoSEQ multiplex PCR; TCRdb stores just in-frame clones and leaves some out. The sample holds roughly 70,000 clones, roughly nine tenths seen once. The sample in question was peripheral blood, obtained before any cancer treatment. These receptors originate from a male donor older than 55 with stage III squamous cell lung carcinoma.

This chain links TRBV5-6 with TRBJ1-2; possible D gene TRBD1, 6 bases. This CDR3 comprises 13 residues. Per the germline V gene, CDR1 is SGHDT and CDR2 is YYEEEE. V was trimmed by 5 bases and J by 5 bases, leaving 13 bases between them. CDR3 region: CASRLDSLYGYTF. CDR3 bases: TGTGCCAGCAGACTGGACAGTCTATATGGCTACACCTTC.

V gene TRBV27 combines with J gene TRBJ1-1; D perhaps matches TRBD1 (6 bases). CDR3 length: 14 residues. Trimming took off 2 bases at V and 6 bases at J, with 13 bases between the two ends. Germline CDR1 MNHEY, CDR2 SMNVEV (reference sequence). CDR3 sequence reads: CASSLRQGIAEAFF. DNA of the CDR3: TGTGCCAGCAGTTTACGGCAGGGGATCGCTGAAGCTTTCTTT.

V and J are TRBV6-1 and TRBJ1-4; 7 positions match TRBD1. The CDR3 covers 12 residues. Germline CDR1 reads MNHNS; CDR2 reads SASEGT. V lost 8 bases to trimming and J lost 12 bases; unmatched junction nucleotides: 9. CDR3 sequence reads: CASRTGTSELFF. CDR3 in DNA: TGTGCCAGCCGGACAGGAACCTCTGAACTGTTTTTT.

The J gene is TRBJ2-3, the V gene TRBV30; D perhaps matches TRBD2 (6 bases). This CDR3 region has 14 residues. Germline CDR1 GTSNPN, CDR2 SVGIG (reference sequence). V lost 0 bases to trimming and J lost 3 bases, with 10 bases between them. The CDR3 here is CAWSVGGETDTQYF. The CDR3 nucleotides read TGTGCCTGGAGTGTAGGAGGGGAGACAGATACGCAGTATTTT.

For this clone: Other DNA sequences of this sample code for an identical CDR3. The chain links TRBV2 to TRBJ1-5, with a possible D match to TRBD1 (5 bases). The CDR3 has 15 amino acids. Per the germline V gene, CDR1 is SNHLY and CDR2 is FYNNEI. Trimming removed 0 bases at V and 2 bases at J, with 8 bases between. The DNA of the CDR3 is TGTGCCAGCAGTGAAGCACAGGTACGCAATCAGCCCCAGCATTTT. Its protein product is CASSEAQVRNQPQHF.

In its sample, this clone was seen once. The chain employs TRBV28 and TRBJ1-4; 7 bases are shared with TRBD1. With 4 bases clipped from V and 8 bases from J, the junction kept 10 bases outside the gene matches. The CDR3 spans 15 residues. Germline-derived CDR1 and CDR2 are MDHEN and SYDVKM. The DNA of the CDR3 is TGTGCCAGCAGTTACCGACAGGGTGGGAGAGAAAAACTGTTTTTT. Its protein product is CASSYRQGGREKLFF.

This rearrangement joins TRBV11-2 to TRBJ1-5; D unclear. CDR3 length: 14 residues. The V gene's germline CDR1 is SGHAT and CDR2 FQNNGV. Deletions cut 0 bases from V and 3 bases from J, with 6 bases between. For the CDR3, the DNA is TGTGCCAGCAGCTTAGATCGGCTCAATCAGCCCCAGCATTTT. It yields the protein CASSLDRLNQPQHF. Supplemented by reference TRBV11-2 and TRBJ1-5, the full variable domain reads EAGVAQSPRYKIIEKRQSVAFWCNPISGHATLYWYQQILGQGPKLLIQFQNNGVVDDSQLPKDRFSAERLKGVDSTLKIQPAKLEDSAVYLCASSLDRLNQPQHFGDGTRLSIL.

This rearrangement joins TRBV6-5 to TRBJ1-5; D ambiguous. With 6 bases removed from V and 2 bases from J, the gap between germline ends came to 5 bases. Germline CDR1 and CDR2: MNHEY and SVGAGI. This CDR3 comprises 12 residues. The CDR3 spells CASRGRNQPQHF. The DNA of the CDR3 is TGTGCCAGCAGGGGCCGCAATCAGCCCCAGCATTTT.

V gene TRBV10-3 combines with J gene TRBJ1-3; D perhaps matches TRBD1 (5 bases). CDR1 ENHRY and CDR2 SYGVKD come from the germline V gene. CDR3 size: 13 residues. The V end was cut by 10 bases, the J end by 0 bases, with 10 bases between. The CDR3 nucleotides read TGTGCCACGCGGGGGGACTCTGGAAACACCATATATTTT. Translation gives CATRGDSGNTIYF.

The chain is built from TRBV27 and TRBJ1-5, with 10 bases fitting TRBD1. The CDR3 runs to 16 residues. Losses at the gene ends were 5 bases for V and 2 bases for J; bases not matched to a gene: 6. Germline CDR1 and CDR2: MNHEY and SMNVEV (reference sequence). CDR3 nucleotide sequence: TGTGCCAGCAGTCCTCGGACAGGGGGAGGCAATCAGCCCCAGCATTTT. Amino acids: CASSPRTGGGNQPQHF.

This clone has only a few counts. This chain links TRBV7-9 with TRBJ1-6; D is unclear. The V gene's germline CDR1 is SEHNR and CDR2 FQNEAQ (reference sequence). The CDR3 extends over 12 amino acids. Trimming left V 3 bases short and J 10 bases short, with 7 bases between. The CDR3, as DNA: TGTGCCAGCAGCTTTGGGGAATCACCCCTCCACTTT. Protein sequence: CASSFGESPLHF.

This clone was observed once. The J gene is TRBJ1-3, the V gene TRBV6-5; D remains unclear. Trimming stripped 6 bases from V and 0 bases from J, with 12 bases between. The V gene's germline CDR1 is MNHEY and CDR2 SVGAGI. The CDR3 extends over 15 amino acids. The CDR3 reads CASSLTEHSGNTIYF. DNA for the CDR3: TGTGCCAGCAGCCTTACAGAGCACTCTGGAAACACCATATATTTT.

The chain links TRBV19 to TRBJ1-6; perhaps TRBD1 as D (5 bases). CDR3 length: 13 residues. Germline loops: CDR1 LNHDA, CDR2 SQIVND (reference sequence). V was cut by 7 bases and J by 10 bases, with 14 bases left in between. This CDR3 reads CASTTGGGSPLHF. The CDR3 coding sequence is TGTGCCAGTACCACAGGCGGGGGGTCACCCCTCCACTTT.

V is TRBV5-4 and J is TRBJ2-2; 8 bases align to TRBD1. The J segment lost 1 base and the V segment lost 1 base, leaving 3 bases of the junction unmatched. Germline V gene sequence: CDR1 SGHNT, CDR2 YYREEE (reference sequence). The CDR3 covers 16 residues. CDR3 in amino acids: CASSLPGTGNTGELFF. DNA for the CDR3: TGTGCCAGCAGCTTGCCCGGGACAGGGAACACCGGGGAGCTGTTTTTT.

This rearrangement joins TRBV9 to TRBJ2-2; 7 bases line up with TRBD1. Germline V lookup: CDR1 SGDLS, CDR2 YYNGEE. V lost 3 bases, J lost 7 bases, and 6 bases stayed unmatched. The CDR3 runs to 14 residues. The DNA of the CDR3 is TGTGCCAGCAGCGCGACAGGGCGTGGCGGGGAGCTGTTTTTT. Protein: CASSATGRGGELFF.

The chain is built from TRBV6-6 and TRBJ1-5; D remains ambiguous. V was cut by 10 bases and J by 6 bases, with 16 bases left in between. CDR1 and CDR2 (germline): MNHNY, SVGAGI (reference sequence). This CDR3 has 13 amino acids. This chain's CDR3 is CATQSRTGQPQHF. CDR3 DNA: TGTGCCACCCAGTCCAGGACGGGTCAGCCCCAGCATTTT.

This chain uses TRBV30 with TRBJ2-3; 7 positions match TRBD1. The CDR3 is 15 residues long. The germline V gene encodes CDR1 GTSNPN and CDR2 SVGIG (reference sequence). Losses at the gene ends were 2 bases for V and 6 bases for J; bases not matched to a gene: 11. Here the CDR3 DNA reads TGTGCCTGGAGTCGCACAGGGGCGGGTGGGGATACGCAGTATTTT. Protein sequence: CAWSRTGAGGDTQYF. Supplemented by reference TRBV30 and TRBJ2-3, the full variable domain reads SQTIHQWPATLVQPVGSPLSLECTVEGTSNPNLYWYRQAAGRGLQLLFYSVGIGQISSEVPQNLSASRPQDRQFILSSKKLLLSDSGFYLCAWSRTGAGGDTQYFGPGTRLTVL.

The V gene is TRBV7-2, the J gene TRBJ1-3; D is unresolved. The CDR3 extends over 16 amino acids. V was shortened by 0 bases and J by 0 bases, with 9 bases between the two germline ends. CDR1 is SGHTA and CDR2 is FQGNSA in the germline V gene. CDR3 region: CASSLAPLTSGNTIYF. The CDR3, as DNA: TGTGCCAGCAGCTTAGCGCCTCTAACCTCTGGAAACACCATATATTTT.

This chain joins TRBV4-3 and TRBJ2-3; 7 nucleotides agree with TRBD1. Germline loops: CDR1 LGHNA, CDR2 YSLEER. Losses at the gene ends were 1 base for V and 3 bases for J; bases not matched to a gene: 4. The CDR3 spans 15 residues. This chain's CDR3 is CASSQGQGVTDTQYF. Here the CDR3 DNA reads TGCGCCAGCAGCCAAGGACAGGGAGTGACAGATACGCAGTATTTT.

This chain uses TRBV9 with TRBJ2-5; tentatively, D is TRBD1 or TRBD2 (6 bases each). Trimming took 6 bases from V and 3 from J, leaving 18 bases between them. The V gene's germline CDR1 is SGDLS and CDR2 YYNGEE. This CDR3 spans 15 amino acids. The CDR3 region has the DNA TGTGCCAGCAACGGGGGCTGGGGGCTGGAAGAGACCCAGTACTTC. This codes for CASNGGWGLEETQYF.

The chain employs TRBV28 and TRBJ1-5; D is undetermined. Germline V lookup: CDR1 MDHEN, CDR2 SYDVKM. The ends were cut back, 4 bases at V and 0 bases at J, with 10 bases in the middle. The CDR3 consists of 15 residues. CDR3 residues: CASSSDWDSNQPQHF. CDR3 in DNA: TGTGCCAGCAGTTCGGACTGGGATAGCAATCAGCCCCAGCATTTT.

Written as DNA, the CDR3 is TGTGCCACCAGCAGAGATCCGGGGTTTGAAGCTTTCTTT. The encoded protein is CATSRDPGFEAFF. V and J are TRBV15 and TRBJ1-1, with D hard to call. Germline V gene lookup returns CDR1 LNHNV and CDR2 YYDKDF (reference sequence). This CDR3 spans 13 amino acids. V was pared by 0 bases and J by 7 bases, with 9 bases between.